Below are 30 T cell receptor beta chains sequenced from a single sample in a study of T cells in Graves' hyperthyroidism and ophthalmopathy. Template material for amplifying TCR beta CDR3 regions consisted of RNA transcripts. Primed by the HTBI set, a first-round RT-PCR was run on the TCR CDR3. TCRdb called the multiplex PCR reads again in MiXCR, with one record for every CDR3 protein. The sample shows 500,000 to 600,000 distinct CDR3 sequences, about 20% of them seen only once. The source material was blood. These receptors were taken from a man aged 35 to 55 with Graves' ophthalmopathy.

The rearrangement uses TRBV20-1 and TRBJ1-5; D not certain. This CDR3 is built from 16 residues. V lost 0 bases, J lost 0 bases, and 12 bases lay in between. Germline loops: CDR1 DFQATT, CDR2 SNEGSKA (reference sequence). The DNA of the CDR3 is TGCAGTGCTAGAGATCTCCCTGCCATTAGCAATCAGCCCCAGCATTTT. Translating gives CSARDLPAISNQPQHF.

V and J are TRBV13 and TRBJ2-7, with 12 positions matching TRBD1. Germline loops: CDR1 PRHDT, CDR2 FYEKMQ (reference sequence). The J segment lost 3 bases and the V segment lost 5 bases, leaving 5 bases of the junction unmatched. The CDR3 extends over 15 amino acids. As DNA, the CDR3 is TGTGCCAGCAGCCCTGGGACAGGGGGCGGCTACGAGCAGTACTTC. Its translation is CASSPGTGGGYEQYF.

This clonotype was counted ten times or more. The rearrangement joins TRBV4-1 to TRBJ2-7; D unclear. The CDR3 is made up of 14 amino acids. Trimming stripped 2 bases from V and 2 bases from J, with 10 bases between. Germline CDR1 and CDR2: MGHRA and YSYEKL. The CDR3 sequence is CASSQSQRTYEQYF. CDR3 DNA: TGCGCCAGCAGCCAATCACAGCGAACCTACGAGCAGTACTTC.

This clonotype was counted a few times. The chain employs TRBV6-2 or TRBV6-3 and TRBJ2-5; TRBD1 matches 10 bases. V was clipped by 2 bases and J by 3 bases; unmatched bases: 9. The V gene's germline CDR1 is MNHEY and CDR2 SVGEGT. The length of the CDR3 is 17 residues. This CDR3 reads CASSYGVPGQGKETQYF. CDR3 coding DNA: TGTGCCAGCAGTTACGGGGTCCCGGGACAGGGGAAAGAGACCCAGTACTTC.

In nucleotides, the CDR3 is TGTGCCAGCAGCGTTGGGGCAGAACATTCACCCCTCCACTTT. Its translation: CASSVGAEHSPLHF. This rearrangement joins TRBV9 to TRBJ1-6, with a possible D match to TRBD1 (5 bases). The CDR3 runs 14 residues. Trimming cost V 2 bases and J 8 bases, with 11 bases left between them. CDR1 is SGDLS and CDR2 is YYNGEE in the germline V gene.

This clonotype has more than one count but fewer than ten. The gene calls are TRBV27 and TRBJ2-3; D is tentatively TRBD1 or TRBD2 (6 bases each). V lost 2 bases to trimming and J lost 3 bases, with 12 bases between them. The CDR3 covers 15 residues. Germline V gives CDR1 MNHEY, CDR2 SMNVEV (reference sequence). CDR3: CASSLAKGGTDTQYF. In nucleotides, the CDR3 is TGTGCCAGCAGTTTAGCCAAGGGGGGTACAGATACGCAGTATTTT.

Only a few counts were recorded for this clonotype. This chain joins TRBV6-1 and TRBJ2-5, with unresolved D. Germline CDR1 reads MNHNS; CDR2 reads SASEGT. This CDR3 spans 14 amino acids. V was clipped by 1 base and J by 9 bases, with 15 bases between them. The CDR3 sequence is CASSEGSYSRAQYF. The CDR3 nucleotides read TGTGCCAGCAGTGAAGGTTCCTATTCTAGGGCCCAGTACTTC.

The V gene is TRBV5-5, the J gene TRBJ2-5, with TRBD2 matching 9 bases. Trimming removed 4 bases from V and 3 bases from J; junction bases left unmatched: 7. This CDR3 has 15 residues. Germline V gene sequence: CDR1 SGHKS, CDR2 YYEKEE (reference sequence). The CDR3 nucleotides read TGTGCCAGCAGCCGCGGGACTAGCAGAGAAGAGACCCAGTACTTC. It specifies CASSRGTSREETQYF.

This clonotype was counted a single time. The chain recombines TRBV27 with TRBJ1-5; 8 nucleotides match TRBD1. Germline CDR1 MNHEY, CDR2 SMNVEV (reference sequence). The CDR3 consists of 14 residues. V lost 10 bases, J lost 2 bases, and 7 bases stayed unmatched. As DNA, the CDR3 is TGTGCCACCGGGACGGGACAGGGCAATCAGCCCCAGCATTTT. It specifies CATGTGQGNQPQHF.

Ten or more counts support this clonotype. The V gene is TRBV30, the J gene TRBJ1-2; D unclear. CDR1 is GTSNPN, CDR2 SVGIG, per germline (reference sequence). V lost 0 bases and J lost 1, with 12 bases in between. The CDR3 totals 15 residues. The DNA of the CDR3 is TGTGCCTGGAGTGTGGCGTTGCGGTATAACTATGGCTACACCTTC. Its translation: CAWSVALRYNYGYTF.

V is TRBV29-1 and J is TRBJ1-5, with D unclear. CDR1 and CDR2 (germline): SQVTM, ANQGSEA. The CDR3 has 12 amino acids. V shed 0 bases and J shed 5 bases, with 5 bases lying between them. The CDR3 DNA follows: TGCAGCGTTGAAGATGGGTATCAGCCCCAGCATTTT. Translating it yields CSVEDGYQPQHF.

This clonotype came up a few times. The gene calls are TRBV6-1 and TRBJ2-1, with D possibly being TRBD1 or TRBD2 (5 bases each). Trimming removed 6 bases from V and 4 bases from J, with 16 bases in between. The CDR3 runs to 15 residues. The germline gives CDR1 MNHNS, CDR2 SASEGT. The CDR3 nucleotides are TGTGCCAGCAGGCTTAACACCGGGACGTACAATGAGCAGTTCTTC. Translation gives CASRLNTGTYNEQFF.

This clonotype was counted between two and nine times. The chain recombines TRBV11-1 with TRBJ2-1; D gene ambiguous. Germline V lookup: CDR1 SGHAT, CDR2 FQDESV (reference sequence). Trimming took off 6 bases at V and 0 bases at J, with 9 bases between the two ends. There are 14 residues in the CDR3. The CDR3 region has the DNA TGTGCCAGCAGTAGGCCCGGCTCCTACAATGAGCAGTTCTTC. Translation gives CASSRPGSYNEQFF. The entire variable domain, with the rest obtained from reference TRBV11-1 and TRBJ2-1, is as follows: EAEVAQSPRYKITEKSQAVAFWCDPISGHATLYWYRQILGQGPELLVQFQDESVVDDSQLPKDRFSAERLKGVDSTLKIQPAELGDSAMYLCASSRPGSYNEQFFGPGTRLTVL.

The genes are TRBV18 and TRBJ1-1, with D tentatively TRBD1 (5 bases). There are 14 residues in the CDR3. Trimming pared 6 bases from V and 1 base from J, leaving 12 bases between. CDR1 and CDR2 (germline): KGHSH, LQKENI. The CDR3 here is CASSPPGGNTEAFF. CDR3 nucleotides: TGTGCCAGCTCCCCCCCGGGGGGGAACACTGAAGCTTTCTTT. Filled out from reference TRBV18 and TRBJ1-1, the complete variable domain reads NAGVMQNPRHLVRRRGQEARLRCSPMKGHSHVYWYRQLPEEGLKFMVYLQKENIIDESGMPKERFSAEFPKEGPSILRIQQVVRGDSAAYFCASSPPGGNTEAFFGQGTRLTVV.

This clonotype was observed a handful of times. CDR3 nucleotide sequence: TGTGCCAGCAGCCAAGATTGGACGACCTCCTACGAGCAGTACTTC. Its protein product is CASSQDWTTSYEQYF. V and J are TRBV3-1 and TRBJ2-7; D unresolved. V was trimmed by 0 bases and J by 0 bases, leaving 9 bases between them. This CDR3 comprises 15 residues. CDR1 is LGHDT, CDR2 YNNKEL, per germline (reference sequence).

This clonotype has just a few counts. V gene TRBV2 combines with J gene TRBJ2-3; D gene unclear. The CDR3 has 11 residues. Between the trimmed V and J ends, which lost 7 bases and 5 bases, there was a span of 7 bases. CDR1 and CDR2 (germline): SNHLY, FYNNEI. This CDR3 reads CASTRLDTQYF. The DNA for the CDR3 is TGTGCCAGCACGCGTCTAGATACGCAGTATTTT.

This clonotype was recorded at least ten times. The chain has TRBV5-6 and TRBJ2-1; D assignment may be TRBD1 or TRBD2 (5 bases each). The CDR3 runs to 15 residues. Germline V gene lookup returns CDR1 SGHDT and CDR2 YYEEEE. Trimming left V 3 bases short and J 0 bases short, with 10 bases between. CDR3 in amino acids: CASSWDESSYNEQFF. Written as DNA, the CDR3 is TGTGCCAGCAGCTGGGACGAGAGCTCCTACAATGAGCAGTTCTTC. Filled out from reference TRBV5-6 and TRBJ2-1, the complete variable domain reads DAGVTQSPTHLIKTRGQQVTLRCSPKSGHDTVSWYQQALGQGPQFIFQYYEEEERQRGNFPDRFSGHQFPNYSSELNVNALLLGDSALYLCASSWDESSYNEQFFGPGTRLTVL.

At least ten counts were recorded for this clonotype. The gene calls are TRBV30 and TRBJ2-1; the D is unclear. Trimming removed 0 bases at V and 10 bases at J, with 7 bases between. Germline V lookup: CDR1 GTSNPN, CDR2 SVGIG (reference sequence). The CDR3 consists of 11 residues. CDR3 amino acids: CAWSVEWEQFF. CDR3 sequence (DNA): TGTGCCTGGAGTGTAGAGTGGGAGCAGTTCTTC.

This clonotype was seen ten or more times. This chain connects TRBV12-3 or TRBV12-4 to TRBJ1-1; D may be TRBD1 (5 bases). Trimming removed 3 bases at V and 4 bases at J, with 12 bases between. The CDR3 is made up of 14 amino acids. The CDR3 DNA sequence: TGTGCCAGCAGTTTGATTGGGGGGAGCACTGAAGCTTTCTTT. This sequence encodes CASSLIGGSTEAFF.

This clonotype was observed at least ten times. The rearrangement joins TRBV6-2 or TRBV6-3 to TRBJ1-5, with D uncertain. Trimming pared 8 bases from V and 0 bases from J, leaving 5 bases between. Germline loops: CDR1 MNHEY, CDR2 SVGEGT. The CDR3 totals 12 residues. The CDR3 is CASGYSNQPQHF. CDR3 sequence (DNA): TGTGCCAGCGGATATAGCAATCAGCCCCAGCATTTT.

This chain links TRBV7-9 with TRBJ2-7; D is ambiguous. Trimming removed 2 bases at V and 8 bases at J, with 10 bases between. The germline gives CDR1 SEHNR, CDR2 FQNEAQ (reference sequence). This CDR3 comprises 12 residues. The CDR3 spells CASSLMTGQQYF. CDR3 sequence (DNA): TGTGCCAGCAGCTTAATGACCGGACAGCAGTACTTC.

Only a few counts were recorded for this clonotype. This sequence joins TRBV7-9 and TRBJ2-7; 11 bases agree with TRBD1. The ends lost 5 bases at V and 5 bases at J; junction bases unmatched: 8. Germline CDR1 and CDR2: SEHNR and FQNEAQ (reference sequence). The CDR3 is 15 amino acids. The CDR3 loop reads CASSAGTGGSHEQYF. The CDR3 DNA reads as TGTGCCAGCAGCGCCGGGACAGGGGGTTCCCACGAGCAGTACTTC.

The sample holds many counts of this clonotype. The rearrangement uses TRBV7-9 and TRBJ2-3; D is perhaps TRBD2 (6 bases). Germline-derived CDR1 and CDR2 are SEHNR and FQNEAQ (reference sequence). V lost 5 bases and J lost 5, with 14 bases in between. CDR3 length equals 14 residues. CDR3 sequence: CASSPTGDGDTQYF. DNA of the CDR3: TGTGCCAGCAGCCCTACGGGGGACGGAGATACGCAGTATTTT.

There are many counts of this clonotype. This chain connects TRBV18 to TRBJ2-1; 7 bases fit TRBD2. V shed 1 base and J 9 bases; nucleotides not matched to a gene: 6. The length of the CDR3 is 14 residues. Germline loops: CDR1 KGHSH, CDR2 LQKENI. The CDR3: CASSPQLGGSEQFF. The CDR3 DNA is TGTGCCAGCTCACCACAGTTGGGAGGGAGTGAGCAGTTCTTC.

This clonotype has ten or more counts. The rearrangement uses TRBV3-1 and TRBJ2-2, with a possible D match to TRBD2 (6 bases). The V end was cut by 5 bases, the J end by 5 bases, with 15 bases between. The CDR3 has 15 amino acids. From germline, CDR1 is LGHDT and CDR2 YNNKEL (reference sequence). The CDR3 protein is CASSTGTSVTGELFF. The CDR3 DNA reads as TGTGCCAGCAGCACCGGGACTTCTGTTACCGGGGAGCTGTTTTTT.

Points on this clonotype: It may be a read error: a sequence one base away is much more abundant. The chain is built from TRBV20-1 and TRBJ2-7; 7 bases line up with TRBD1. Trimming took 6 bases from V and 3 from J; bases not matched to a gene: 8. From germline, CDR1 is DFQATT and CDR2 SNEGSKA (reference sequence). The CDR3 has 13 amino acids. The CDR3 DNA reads TGCAGTGCGGCCCCTCGGGACAGCTACGAGCAGTACTTC. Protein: CSAAPRDSYEQYF.

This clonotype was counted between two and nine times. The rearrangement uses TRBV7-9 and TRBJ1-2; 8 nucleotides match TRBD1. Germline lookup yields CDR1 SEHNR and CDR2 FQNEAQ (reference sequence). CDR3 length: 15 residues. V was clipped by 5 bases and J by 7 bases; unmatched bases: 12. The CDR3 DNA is TGTGCCAGCAGCGGGGGGACAGGCTTTGTGTCTGGCTACACCTTC. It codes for CASSGGTGFVSGYTF.

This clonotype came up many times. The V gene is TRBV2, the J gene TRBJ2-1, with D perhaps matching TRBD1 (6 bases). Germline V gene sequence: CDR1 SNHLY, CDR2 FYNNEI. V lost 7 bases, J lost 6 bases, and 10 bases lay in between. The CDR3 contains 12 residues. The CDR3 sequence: CASIADSNEQFF. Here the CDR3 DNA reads TGTGCCAGCATTGCGGACAGCAATGAGCAGTTCTTC.

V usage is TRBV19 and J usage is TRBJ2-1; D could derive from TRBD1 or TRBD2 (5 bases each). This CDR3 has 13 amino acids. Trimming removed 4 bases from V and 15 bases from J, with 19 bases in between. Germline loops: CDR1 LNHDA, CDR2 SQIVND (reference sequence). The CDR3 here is CASSRDGWSWGFF. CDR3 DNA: TGTGCCAGTAGTAGGGACGGATGGAGTTGGGGGTTCTTC. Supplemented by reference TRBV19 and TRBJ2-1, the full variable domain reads DGGITQSPKYLFRKEGQNVTLSCEQNLNHDAMYWYRQDPGQGLRLIYYSQIVNDFQKGDIAEGYSVSREKKESFPLTVTSAQKNPTAFYLCASSRDGWSWGFFGPGTRLTVL.

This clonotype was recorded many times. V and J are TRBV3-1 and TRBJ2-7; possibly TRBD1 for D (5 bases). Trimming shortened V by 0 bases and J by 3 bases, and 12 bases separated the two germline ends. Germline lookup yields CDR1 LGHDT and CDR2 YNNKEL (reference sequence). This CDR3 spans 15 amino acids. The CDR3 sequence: CASSQDMGPYYEQYF. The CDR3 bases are TGTGCCAGCAGCCAAGATATGGGGCCCTACTACGAGCAGTACTTC.